Below, 20 T cell receptor beta chains from the same sample are listed, as sequenced in a study of technical replicates of blood from a handful of donors. The repertoire was sequenced with immunoSEQ multiplex PCR; TCRdb's copy has only in-frame clones and lacks some. The sample has approximately 73,000 clones, about 92% seen once; the top ten hold about 0.36%. The sequencing sample was made of T cells isolated from PBMCs. These receptors all come from a human donor in good health.

The chain carries TRBV7-2 and TRBJ1-2; D is undetermined. V lost 1 base to trimming and J lost 2 bases, with 17 bases between them. This CDR3 has 17 amino acids. Germline V gene sequence: CDR1 SGHTA, CDR2 FQGNSA. CDR3 nucleotides: TGTGCCAGCAGCTTAGGCTCCCTCCCCGGGATAAACTATGGCTACACCTTC. This gives the protein CASSLGSLPGINYGYTF.

The chain's CDR3 is CASSLAGTLDTQYF. In DNA form, the CDR3 reads TGTGCCAGCAGCTTGGCGGGAACGCTAGATACGCAGTATTTT. This chain connects TRBV5-4 to TRBJ2-3, with D perhaps TRBD2 (5 bases). The germline gives CDR1 SGHNT, CDR2 YYREEE (reference sequence). Trimming removed 0 bases at V and 5 bases at J, with 10 bases between. CDR3 size: 14 residues.

The chain is built from TRBV9 and TRBJ1-2, with 8 bases lining up with TRBD1. Per germline, CDR1 SGDLS and CDR2 YYNGEE. The V gene end was trimmed by 3 bases and the J gene end by 7 bases; junction bases not matched to a gene: 11. The CDR3 covers 15 residues. CDR3 DNA: TGTGCCAGCAGCGGTGACAGGGGCTGGCTAAGTGGCTACACCTTC. It translates to CASSGDRGWLSGYTF.

The V call is TRBV9, the J call TRBJ1-2; 7 bases are a match to TRBD1. The CDR3 loop spans 14 amino acids. V was pared by 0 bases and J by 8 bases, with 7 bases of the junction left unmatched. Germline V CDR1 and CDR2: SGDLS, YYNGEE. Here the CDR3 DNA reads TGTGCCAGCAGCGTAGCTACAGGGGCGGGAGGCTACACCTTC. Its translation is CASSVATGAGGYTF.

The chain carries TRBV28 and TRBJ2-3; TRBD2 agrees at 7 bases. This CDR3 has 16 residues. The germline V gene encodes CDR1 MDHEN and CDR2 SYDVKM. The V segment lost 8 bases and the J segment 5 bases; nucleotides outside the gene matches: 16. CDR3 sequence (DNA): TGTGCCAGCGCGATTGGGGGGGAGGGCCAGAGAGATACGCAGTATTTT. Protein: CASAIGGEGQRDTQYF.

This clone was picked up a small number of times. The chain has TRBV7-9 and TRBJ1-4, with a possible D match to TRBD1 (6 bases). The CDR3 totals 13 residues. Germline CDR1 is SEHNR and CDR2 is FQNEAQ (reference sequence). Trimming took off 5 bases at V and 8 bases at J, with 12 bases between the two ends. CDR3 bases: TGTGCCAGCAGCGGGAACCAGGGGGAAAAACTGTTTTTT. Encoded protein: CASSGNQGEKLFF. Full variable domain (rest looked up from reference TRBV7-9 and TRBJ1-4): DTGVSQNPRHKITKRGQNVTFRCDPISEHNRLYWYRQTLGQGPEFLTYFQNEAQLEKSRLLSDRFSAERPKGSFSTLEIQRTEQGDSAMYLCASSGNQGEKLFFGSGTQLSVL.

This sequence joins TRBV19 and TRBJ2-7, with TRBD1 identical over 7 bases. Trimming removed 3 bases from V and 2 bases from J; junction bases left unmatched: 1. Per germline, CDR1 LNHDA and CDR2 SQIVND (reference sequence). The CDR3 totals 13 residues. The chain's CDR3 is CASSIQGAYEQYF. CDR3 nucleotides: TGTGCCAGTAGTATTCAGGGGGCCTACGAGCAGTACTTC.

The rearrangement links TRBV7-9 to TRBJ2-1, with 8 bases identical to TRBD2. Germline CDR1 reads SEHNR; CDR2 reads FQNEAQ (reference sequence). V shed 4 bases and J 3 bases; nucleotides not matched to a gene: 5. This CDR3 has 15 amino acids. The CDR3 region is CASSSSSGYYNEQFF. CDR3 DNA sequence: TGTGCCAGCAGCTCCTCTAGCGGGTACTACAATGAGCAGTTCTTC. The full variable domain, completed using reference TRBV7-9 and TRBJ2-1, is DTGVSQNPRHKITKRGQNVTFRCDPISEHNRLYWYRQTLGQGPEFLTYFQNEAQLEKSRLLSDRFSAERPKGSFSTLEIQRTEQGDSAMYLCASSSSSGYYNEQFFGPGTRLTVL.

The rearrangement links TRBV28 to TRBJ1-5; unclear D gene. Germline V gene lookup returns CDR1 MDHEN and CDR2 SYDVKM. The CDR3 totals 13 residues. The V and J ends lost 3 bases and 5 bases respectively, with 8 bases between them. As DNA, the CDR3 is TGTGCCAGCAGTTTCGTTCCAGATCAGCCCCAGCATTTT. Its translation is CASSFVPDQPQHF.

The chain combines TRBV30 with TRBJ1-6; 9 bases map to TRBD1. The CDR3 is 14 amino acids. Trimming cost V 2 bases and J 7 bases; bases outside gene matches: 3. Germline V gene sequence: CDR1 GTSNPN, CDR2 SVGIG (reference sequence). CDR3 protein: CAWSLGQGNSPLHF. The CDR3 DNA reads as TGTGCCTGGAGTTTAGGACAGGGGAATTCACCCCTCCACTTT.

V gene TRBV10-1 combines with J gene TRBJ2-5; D ambiguous. This CDR3 is built from 14 residues. Germline V lookup: CDR1 WNHNN, CDR2 SYGVQD (reference sequence). Deletions cut 3 bases from V and 5 bases from J, with 13 bases between. CDR3 sequence: CASSDRGRSETQYF. DNA of the CDR3: TGCGCCAGCAGTGATAGAGGTCGGTCGGAGACCCAGTACTTC.

CDR3 loop: CASSFSPGSYEQYF. The CDR3 DNA sequence: TGTGCCAGCAGCTTTTCCCCAGGCTCCTACGAGCAGTACTTC. The gene calls are TRBV5-6 and TRBJ2-7, with D hard to call. Germline loops: CDR1 SGHDT, CDR2 YYEEEE. V dropped 2 bases and J dropped 0 bases, with 9 bases sitting between them. The CDR3 is 14 residues long.

The chain has TRBV13 and TRBJ2-3; D possibly corresponds to TRBD2 (6 bases). The CDR3 spans 15 residues. V lost 0 bases, J lost 0 bases, and 7 bases lay in between. Germline assignment: CDR1 PRHDT and CDR2 FYEKMQ (reference sequence). The CDR3 DNA follows: TGTGCCAGCAGCTTAGGACTAGCTAGCACAGATACGCAGTATTTT. Its translation: CASSLGLASTDTQYF.

The chain uses TRBV9 and TRBJ1-2; D is ambiguous. The CDR3 contains 14 residues. CDR1 is SGDLS, CDR2 YYNGEE, per germline. V shed 4 bases and J shed 6 bases, with 16 bases lying between them. The CDR3 nucleotides are TGTGCCAGCAGCTGGACGGATCAACTAGATGGCTACACCTTC. Translating it yields CASSWTDQLDGYTF. Supplemented by reference TRBV9 and TRBJ1-2, the full variable domain reads DSGVTQTPKHLITATGQRVTLRCSPRSGDLSVYWYQQSLDQGLQFLIQYYNGEERAKGNILERFSAQQFPDLHSELNLSSLELGDSALYFCASSWTDQLDGYTFGSGTRLTVV.

The rearrangement uses TRBV19 and TRBJ1-4; D possibly corresponds to TRBD1 (5 bases). CDR3 length equals 15 residues. Trimming left V 4 bases short and J 0 bases short, with 9 bases between. Germline V gives CDR1 LNHDA, CDR2 SQIVND (reference sequence). CDR3: CASSTRQSTNEKLFF. CDR3 DNA sequence: TGTGCCAGTAGTACCAGACAGTCAACTAATGAAAAACTGTTTTTT. Full variable domain (rest looked up from reference TRBV19 and TRBJ1-4): DGGITQSPKYLFRKEGQNVTLSCEQNLNHDAMYWYRQDPGQGLRLIYYSQIVNDFQKGDIAEGYSVSREKKESFPLTVTSAQKNPTAFYLCASSTRQSTNEKLFFGSGTQLSVL.

This chain links TRBV11-2 with TRBJ2-1, with a weak D call TRBD2 (6 bases). Germline CDR1 is SGHAT and CDR2 is FQNNGV. V lost 6 bases and J lost 4, with 16 bases in between. The CDR3 length is 15 residues. CDR3 region: CASSPAGGIYNEQFF. The CDR3 bases are TGTGCCAGCAGTCCCGCTGGAGGGATATACAATGAGCAGTTCTTC.

Only one count was recorded for this clone. This rearrangement joins TRBV28 to TRBJ1-1, with D possibly matching TRBD1 (5 bases). The ends were cut back, 3 bases at V and 1 base at J, with 9 bases in the middle. This CDR3 region has 14 residues. Per germline, CDR1 MDHEN and CDR2 SYDVKM. CDR3: CASSFGGGNTEAFF. DNA of the CDR3: TGTGCCAGCAGTTTTGGGGGAGGGAACACTGAAGCTTTCTTT.

V gene TRBV10-2 combines with J gene TRBJ2-1, with TRBD1 as a possible D gene (5 bases). The CDR3 extends over 12 amino acids. V lost 5 bases and J 9 bases, leaving 11 bases between the germline ends. Germline lookup yields CDR1 WSHSY and CDR2 SAAADI. CDR3 coding DNA: TGCGCCAGCAGTTACCAGGGTGCTGAGCAGTTCTTC. This translates into CASSYQGAEQFF.

The chain combines TRBV7-3 with TRBJ2-6; D is perhaps TRBD1 (6 bases). The CDR3 length is 15 residues. CDR1 SGHTA and CDR2 FQGTGA come from the germline V gene. Deletions cut 1 base from V and 2 bases from J, with 6 bases between. The chain's CDR3 is CASSLNRAGANVLTF. CDR3 DNA sequence: TGTGCCAGCAGCTTAAACAGGGCTGGGGCCAACGTCCTGACTTTC.

The gene calls are TRBV29-1 and TRBJ2-3, with unresolved D. The ends were cut back, 4 bases at V and 4 bases at J, with 12 bases in the middle. This CDR3 contains 13 residues. Germline loops: CDR1 SQVTM, CDR2 ANQGSEA. This CDR3 reads CSVAPSAADTQYF. In nucleotides, the CDR3 is TGCAGCGTTGCCCCCTCTGCGGCAGATACGCAGTATTTT.